The 12 T cell receptor beta chains reported below all come from one sample, sequenced in a study of blood T cell repertoires in COVID-19. The data were produced by immunoSEQ multiplex PCR, yet TCRdb's version contains in-frame clones alone and is incomplete. The table records 80,000 to 95,000 clones, approximately 85% of them present only once. The material sequenced was peripheral blood. These receptors were obtained from a man in his 70s with acute or convalescent COVID-19.

The rearrangement links TRBV7-8 to TRBJ2-3; the D is unclear. CDR1 is SGHVS and CDR2 is FQNEAQ in the germline V gene. There are 16 residues in the CDR3. The V end was cut by 3 bases, the J end by 1 base, with 14 bases between. CDR3 protein: CASSLLGFTGTDTQYF. DNA of the CDR3: TGTGCCAGCAGCTTGCTAGGTTTCACCGGCACAGATACGCAGTATTTT.

The V call is TRBV11-2, the J call TRBJ2-1, with D maybe TRBD2 (5 bases). V lost 5 bases and J 0 bases, leaving 11 bases between the germline ends. Germline V gives CDR1 SGHAT, CDR2 FQNNGV. This CDR3 region has 15 residues. DNA of the CDR3: TGTGCCAGCAGCCAAAGCGGTTCCTCCTACAATGAGCAGTTCTTC. Its translation is CASSQSGSSYNEQFF.

The chain is built from TRBV24-1 and TRBJ1-2, with a weak D call TRBD1 (5 bases). The ends were cut back, 3 bases at V and 4 bases at J, with 17 bases in the middle. Germline V gives CDR1 KGHDR, CDR2 SFDVKD. The CDR3 has 16 residues. The CDR3 loop reads CATSDNTGTALYGYTF. DNA for the CDR3: TGTGCCACCAGTGATAACACCGGGACTGCACTCTATGGCTACACCTTC.

The chain recombines TRBV5-1 with TRBJ2-7, with TRBD1 matching over 8 bases. V dropped 4 bases and J dropped 6; count of bases not matched to a gene: 12. Germline V gene sequence: CDR1 SGHRS, CDR2 YFSETQ. This CDR3 is built from 15 residues. The CDR3 DNA sequence: TGCGCCAGCAGCGCCGGACAGGGTGGTGGTCGCGAGCAGTACTTC. Amino acid sequence: CASSAGQGGGREQYF.

The V call is TRBV2, the J call TRBJ1-6; D is unresolved. The V and J ends lost 6 bases and 8 bases respectively, with 14 bases between them. Per germline, CDR1 SNHLY and CDR2 FYNNEI. The CDR3 is 14 residues long. The CDR3 DNA is TGTGCCAGCAGGCCGGGAGGGATATATTCACCCCTCCACTTT. This encodes CASRPGGIYSPLHF.

V and J are TRBV2 and TRBJ1-5; 9 positions agree with TRBD1. J lost 2 bases, V lost 6 bases, and 11 bases had no gene match. CDR1 SNHLY and CDR2 FYNNEI come from the germline V gene. The CDR3 spans 17 residues. The chain's CDR3 is CASRRDRVGVGNQPQHF. In nucleotides, the CDR3 is TGTGCCAGCAGACGGGACAGGGTTGGTGTTGGCAATCAGCCCCAGCATTTT.

The chain carries TRBV27 and TRBJ1-4; 9 nucleotides line up with TRBD1. CDR1 and CDR2 from the germline V gene are MNHEY and SMNVEV (reference sequence). V trimming: 6 bases; J trimming: 3 bases; junction bases outside the gene matches: 14. CDR3 size: 18 residues. CDR3 in amino acids: CASSPTGGARSANEKLFF. The CDR3 region has the DNA TGTGCCAGCAGCCCCACAGGGGGCGCTAGGTCGGCTAATGAAAAACTGTTTTTT.

The chain recombines TRBV28 with TRBJ2-1; 10 nucleotides agree with TRBD1. The CDR3 has 18 amino acids. Trimming at V came to 6 bases and at J to 7 bases, leaving 18 bases not matched to a gene. The germline V gene has CDR1 MDHEN and CDR2 SYDVKM. CDR3 residues: CASRKRLHRDRGLNEQFF. As DNA, the CDR3 is TGTGCCAGCAGAAAACGCCTGCACCGGGACAGGGGACTAAATGAGCAGTTCTTC.

This chain links TRBV6-5 with TRBJ1-5; D not resolved. The germline CDR1 and CDR2 sequences are MNHEY and SVGAGI. The CDR3 runs to 14 residues. V was clipped by 7 bases and J by 2 bases, with 12 bases between them. The CDR3 is CASNPAGGNQPQHF. The DNA for the CDR3 is TGTGCCAGCAACCCCGCCGGGGGCAATCAGCCCCAGCATTTT.

The J gene is TRBJ1-4, the V gene TRBV28, with D unresolved. Germline CDR1 reads MDHEN; CDR2 reads SYDVKM. The CDR3 runs to 12 residues. Trimming took off 6 bases at V and 8 bases at J, with 10 bases between the two ends. The CDR3 sequence is CASSGILEKLFF. The CDR3 DNA is TGTGCCAGCAGCGGTATATTGGAAAAACTGTTTTTT.

The J gene is TRBJ1-2, the V gene TRBV25-1, with 10 bases aligning to TRBD1. The germline V gene encodes CDR1 MGHDK and CDR2 SYGVNS. The CDR3 extends over 15 amino acids. After removal of 2 bases from V and 3 bases from J, the junction contained 3 bases not matched to a gene. In nucleotides, the CDR3 is TGTGCCAGCAGTGAACTCGGGACAGGGGACTATGGCTACACCTTC. Translating it yields CASSELGTGDYGYTF.

J is TRBJ2-7 and V is TRBV11-2; D possibly corresponds to TRBD2 (6 bases). Germline V lookup: CDR1 SGHAT, CDR2 FQNNGV. The V gene lost 5 bases and the J gene lost 3 bases, with 17 bases spanning the gap. The CDR3 has 15 residues. This CDR3 reads CASSRTDGSIYEQYF. In DNA form, the CDR3 reads TGTGCCAGCAGCCGTACGGACGGGAGCATCTACGAGCAGTACTTC.